These T cell receptor beta chains were read from a single sample in a study of T cell responses to AZD1222 COVID-19 vaccine. TCRdb keeps only in-frame clones here, not all; method: immunoSEQ multiplex PCR. The data hold roughly 200,000 clones, with over 85% observed a single time. The sample was peripheral blood, taken 28 days after the second dose of the MenACWY control vaccine. These receptors all stem from an adult who received the MenACWY meningococcal vaccine as a control. CDR3s include the opening cysteine and the closing phenylalanine or tryptophan. The D gene is left open where the match is weak. The listing skips clone size in some rows; elsewhere it reads once, few, many or a size class.

v_call,d_call,clone_size,j_call,cdr3_aa,cdr3_nt
TRBV7-8,TRBD2,NA,TRBJ2-1,CATYPGLTDNEQFF,TGTGCCACCTATCCGGGACTAACGGACAATGAGCAGTTCTTC
TRBV12-5,NA,NA,TRBJ1-1,CASGAENTEAFF,TGTGCTAGTGGGGCCGAGAACACTGAAGCTTTCTTT
TRBV30,NA,NA,TRBJ2-1,CAWSPGPRKGFF,TGTGCCTGGAGCCCCGGGCCCCGAAAGGGGTTCTTC
TRBV27,NA,NA,TRBJ1-1,CASSLDRNTEAFF,TGTGCCAGCAGTTTGGACAGGAACACTGAAGCTTTCTTT
TRBV27,NA,NA,TRBJ2-2,CASSDSKLRKNTGELFF,TGTGCCAGCAGTGATTCTAAACTGAGAAAGAACACCGGGGAGCTGTTTTTT
TRBV5-1,TRBD2,NA,TRBJ2-5,CASSAGLAGGPGETQYF,TGCGCCAGCAGCGCGGGACTAGCGGGAGGGCCGGGTGAGACCCAGTACTTC
TRBV9,NA,NA,TRBJ2-1,CASSVADNEQFF,TGTGCCAGCAGCGTAGCGGACAATGAGCAGTTCTTC
TRBV5-1,TRBD1,NA,TRBJ1-5,CASSLEGTGNQPQHF,TGCGCCAGCAGCTTGGAAGGGACAGGGAATCAGCCCCAGCATTTT
TRBV11-3,TRBD1,NA,TRBJ2-7,CASSLDAGQGYEQYF,TGTGCCAGCAGCTTAGATGCGGGACAGGGGTACGAGCAGTACTTC
TRBV29-1,TRBD1,NA,TRBJ1-2,CSVERDRGPGGYTF,TGCAGCGTTGAACGGGACAGGGGGCCAGGTGGCTACACCTTC
TRBV10-3,TRBD1,NA,TRBJ1-1,CAISTTGDTEAFF,TGTGCCATCAGTACTACAGGGGACACTGAAGCTTTCTTT
TRBV12-5,NA,NA,TRBJ2-5,CASGLVQATGTLRAQYF,TGTGCTAGTGGTTTGGTACAGGCAACAGGGACTCTTCGGGCCCAGTACTTC
TRBV13,NA,NA,TRBJ2-3,CASSLGTGVSDTQYF,TGTGCCAGCAGCTTAGGCACGGGAGTATCAGATACGCAGTATTTT
TRBV6-5,NA,NA,TRBJ2-7,CASRRTGYYEQYF,TGTGCCAGCAGACGAACAGGCTACTACGAGCAGTACTTC
TRBV30,TRBD1,NA,TRBJ1-5,CAWSTGQGNQPQHF,TGTGCCTGGAGTACTGGACAGGGTAATCAGCCCCAGCATTTT
TRBV7-2,TRBD2,NA,TRBJ2-7,CASSLGPLAAYEQYF,TGTGCCAGCAGCTTAGGACCACTAGCGGCCTACGAGCAGTACTTC
TRBV9,TRBD1,NA,TRBJ2-5,CASSPYPWDSQETQYF,TGTGCCAGCAGCCCCTACCCGTGGGACAGCCAAGAGACCCAGTACTTC
TRBV7-6,NA,NA,TRBJ1-3,CASREGAGNTIYF,TGTGCCAGCAGAGAAGGGGCTGGAAACACCATATATTTT
TRBV30,NA,few,TRBJ1-1,CAWTGLTVAFF,TGTGCCTGGACCGGCCTAACTGTTGCTTTCTTT
TRBV11-2,NA,NA,TRBJ1-1,CASSPSWRGTEAFF,TGTGCCAGCAGCCCTTCGTGGAGGGGCACTGAAGCTTTCTTT
TRBV14,NA,once,TRBJ2-5,CASSVSRAPPWETQYF,TGTGCCAGCAGCGTTTCCCGGGCCCCTCCTTGGGAGACCCAGTACTTC
TRBV7-8,TRBD1,NA,TRBJ1-1,CASRHQQGGNTEAFF,TGTGCCAGCCGACATCAACAGGGGGGGAACACTGAAGCTTTCTTT
TRBV29-1,NA,NA,TRBJ1-1,CSVRWGELTEAFF,TGCAGCGTCCGCTGGGGGGAGCTGACTGAAGCTTTCTTT
TRBV9,NA,NA,TRBJ1-4,CASSPEGGQMGEKLFF,TGTGCCAGCAGCCCAGAGGGGGGGCAGATGGGTGAAAAACTGTTTTTT
TRBV7-8,NA,NA,TRBJ2-1,CASSLAPSAYNEQFF,TGTGCCAGCAGCTTAGCGCCTAGCGCTTACAATGAGCAGTTCTTC
TRBV28,TRBD1,NA,TRBJ2-7,CAIGGGQGRKQYF,TGTGCCATCGGGGGGGGACAGGGGAGAAAGCAGTACTTC
TRBV18,NA,NA,TRBJ1-5,CASSPRGDQPQHF,TGTGCCAGCTCACCCCGGGGGGATCAGCCCCAGCATTTT
TRBV19,TRBD1,NA,TRBJ1-5,CASSMGGQGAGSNQPQHF,TGTGCCAGTAGTATGGGGGGACAGGGGGCAGGAAGCAATCAGCCCCAGCATTTT
TRBV7-9,NA,NA,TRBJ2-7,CASSLPGSSYEQYF,TGTGCCAGCAGCTTACCGGGAAGCTCCTACGAGCAGTACTTC